This TCR beta chain stems from a study of T-cell memory formation after mild COVID-19. Study outcomes and limitations: In second-wave clones peaking day 37, SARS-CoV-2 specificity remained unconfirmed.

The germline CDR1 and CDR2 sequences are SGHTA and FQGNSA. This CDR3 is 14 amino acids long. V was pared by 1 base and J by 10 bases, with 16 bases between. This clonotype occurred a few times. The antigen is unknown. TCRdb used MiXCR to reprocess the 5' RACE reads, holding one entry per CDR3 protein. Here the sample spans roughly 180,000 distinct CDR3 sequences, approximately 17% being singletons. This receptor was taken from a man between 18 and 29 years old who had mild COVID-19 (a few samples of this study predate the infection). Cell type and time point are not known. The rearrangement joins TRBV7-2 to TRBJ1-2; D is possibly TRBD1 (5 bases). The source material was PBMCs or a T cell subset sorted from them (not recorded which). CDR3 nucleotides: TGTGCCAGCAGCTTAGGGGGGTCGCTCAGGGACTACACCTTC. This gives the protein CASSLGGSLRDYTF.